The table lists the clone carrying this TCR beta chain with many counts. Its specificity is unknown. Molecules of cDNA were individually given unique molecular identifiers that were attached to them. Via MiXCR, TCRdb re-called the 5' RACE reads, giving one row per CDR3 protein. The sample yields 95,000 to 110,000 distinct CDR3 sequences, over 8.5% seen once. The record originates from a study of early T cells in non-severe SARS-CoV-2 infection. About the research overall: The sequenced material was bulk RNA from unsorted whole blood, and its chains were unpaired.

General study results and limits: Matching results from VDJdb favored anti-spike CD8 responses, leaving private and CD4 specificities undetected.

Specimen: whole blood. This receptor was obtained from an adult who was a healthcare worker with PCR-confirmed SARS-CoV-2 infection or an uninfected control (not recorded which).

As DNA, the CDR3 is TGCAGTGCAAGGACTAGCGAAGGTTCCGGGGAGCTGTTTTTT. Its translation is CSARTSEGSGELFF. V usage is TRBV20-1 and J usage is TRBJ2-2; TRBD2 aligns across 9 bases. Per germline, CDR1 DFQATT and CDR2 SNEGSKA (reference sequence). This CDR3 comprises 14 residues. The trim removed 6 bases at V and 6 bases at J, leaving 8 bases unmatched.